These T cell receptor beta chains were read from a single sample in a study of memory CD4+ T cells and cytomegalovirus serostatus. Clones were read by immunoSEQ multiplex PCR, and TCRdb kept only the in-frame ones, dropping some. The sample contains 75,000 to 95,000 clones, approximately 80% of which appear only once. Sequencing was done on a sample of memory CD4+ T cells from blood. These TCRs come from an adult in good health and CMV-seronegative. Both conserved end residues are trimmed from each CDR3. Each record gives: CDR3 protein, V gene, J gene.

ASSAQGNTDTQY	TRBV9	TRBJ2-3
ASSPRDRVNTEAF	TRBV19	TRBJ1-1
ASQGGAGQPQH	TRBV27	TRBJ1-5
ASKRTGNTEAF	TRBV19	TRBJ1-1
ASSLTSGGFGNQPQH	TRBV7-2	TRBJ1-5
ASSQGYLMGEAF	TRBV14	TRBJ1-1
ASSSRDRSYNSPLH	TRBV19	TRBJ1-6
AWTKQGHYPYEQY	TRBV30	TRBJ2-7
ASSWTGGNQPQH	TRBV7-8	TRBJ1-5
ASSHDLTGGWSPLH	TRBV5-4	TRBJ1-6
ASTSAGGETQY	TRBV6-5	TRBJ2-5
ASGQSNTDTQY	TRBV12-5	TRBJ2-3
ASRQDSQNTEAF	TRBV5-1	TRBJ1-1
SATARVQY	TRBV20-1	TRBJ2-4
ASSLDPGYGYT	TRBV5-4	TRBJ1-2
ASSPEGDEQY	TRBV18	TRBJ2-7
ASSTGTALMNTEAF	TRBV5-1	TRBJ1-1
ASSFDRGRVDTQY	TRBV5-4	TRBJ2-3
AWEIAGANVLT	TRBV30	TRBJ2-6
ASSEYPQFPEAF	TRBV7-2	TRBJ1-1
AISGGAPDGYT	TRBV10-3	TRBJ1-2
ASSADPGTGVPTLRNTIY	TRBV7-6	TRBJ1-3
ASSYRERLSTHEQY	TRBV6-6	TRBJ2-7
ASSSGGGSYEQY	TRBV5-4	TRBJ2-7
ASSPPQGAQTEAF	TRBV18	TRBJ1-1
ASSTRASGVETQY	TRBV7-2	TRBJ2-5
ASSPGQGYYNSPLH	TRBV7-2	TRBJ1-6
ASSQEQGWKAF	TRBV4-1	TRBJ1-1
ASSLETKKLF	TRBV5-1	TRBJ1-4
ASSHTGGSYNEQF	TRBV4-1	TRBJ2-1
ASSRWDRGTSRTDTQY	TRBV7-2	TRBJ2-3
ASSLGGGDNYGYT	TRBV5-4	TRBJ1-2
ASSSTGTNYEQY	TRBV5-1	TRBJ2-7
ASSPGRGQRSGNTIY	TRBV7-8	TRBJ1-3
ASIRSQDRQEQY	TRBV6-6	TRBJ2-7
ASSEGTGKQQPQH	TRBV6-1	TRBJ1-5
AWSPDRTNYGYT	TRBV30	TRBJ1-2
ASTNDRASMRYT	TRBV28	TRBJ1-2
ASSFRGGTATYEQY	TRBV11-2	TRBJ2-7
ATRRGGGSNQPQH	TRBV6-5	TRBJ1-5
ASSQERFNAETQY	TRBV4-3	TRBJ2-5
ASSEDRDFYGYT	TRBV2	TRBJ1-2
ASSGDHTEAF	TRBV2	TRBJ1-1
ASSSRSGYT	TRBV5-8	TRBJ1-2
ASSALSGGYNEQF	TRBV6-1	TRBJ2-1
ASSVGHTRGYT	TRBV9	TRBJ1-2
ASSLGPGQGMF	TRBV11-3	TRBJ2-2
ASTTDGGTEAF	TRBV6-5	TRBJ1-1
ASSLPTVSYNSPLH	TRBV2	TRBJ1-6
ASSPGQAENQPQH	TRBV18	TRBJ1-5
ASTSGTGVGGTEAF	TRBV6-4	TRBJ1-1
ASSLGTGQGREKLF	TRBV7-2	TRBJ1-4
ASSTDGGGTEAF	TRBV6-5	TRBJ1-1